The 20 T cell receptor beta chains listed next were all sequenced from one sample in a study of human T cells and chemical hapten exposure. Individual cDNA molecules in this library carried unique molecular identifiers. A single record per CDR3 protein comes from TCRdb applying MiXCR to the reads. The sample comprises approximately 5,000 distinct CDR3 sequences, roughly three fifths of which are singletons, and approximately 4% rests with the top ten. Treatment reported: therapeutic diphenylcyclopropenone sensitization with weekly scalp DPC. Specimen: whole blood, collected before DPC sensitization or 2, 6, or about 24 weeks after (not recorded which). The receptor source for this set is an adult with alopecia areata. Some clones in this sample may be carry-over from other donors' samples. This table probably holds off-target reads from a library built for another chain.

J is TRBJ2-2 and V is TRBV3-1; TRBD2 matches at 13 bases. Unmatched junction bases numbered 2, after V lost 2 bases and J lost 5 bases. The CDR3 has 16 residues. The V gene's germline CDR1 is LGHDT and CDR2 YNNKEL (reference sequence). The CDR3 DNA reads TGTGCCAGCAGCCAATTGACTAGCGGGAGGACCGGGGAGCTGTTTTTT. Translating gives CASSQLTSGRTGELFF.

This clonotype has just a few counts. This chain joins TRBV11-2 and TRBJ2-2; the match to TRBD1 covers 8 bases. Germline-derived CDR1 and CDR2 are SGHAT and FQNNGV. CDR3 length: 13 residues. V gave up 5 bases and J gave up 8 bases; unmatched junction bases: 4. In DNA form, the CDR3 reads TGTGCCAGCAGCGACAGGGGTCCGGGGGAGCTGTTTTTT. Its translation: CASSDRGPGELFF.

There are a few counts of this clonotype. The CDR3 region has the DNA TGTGCCAGCAGTTTAAGCGTTGTCACAGATACGCAGTATTTT. Its protein product is CASSLSVVTDTQYF. The V gene is TRBV12-3 or TRBV12-4, the J gene TRBJ2-3, with D unresolved. V was pared by 2 bases and J by 2 bases, with 8 bases between. This CDR3 has 14 amino acids.

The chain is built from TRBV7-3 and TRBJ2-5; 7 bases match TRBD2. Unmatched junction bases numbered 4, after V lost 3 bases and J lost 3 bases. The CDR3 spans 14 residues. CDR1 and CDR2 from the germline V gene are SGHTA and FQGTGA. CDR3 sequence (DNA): TGTGCCAGCAGCTTGGGCGGGAGAGAAGAGACCCAGTACTTC. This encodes CASSLGGREETQYF.

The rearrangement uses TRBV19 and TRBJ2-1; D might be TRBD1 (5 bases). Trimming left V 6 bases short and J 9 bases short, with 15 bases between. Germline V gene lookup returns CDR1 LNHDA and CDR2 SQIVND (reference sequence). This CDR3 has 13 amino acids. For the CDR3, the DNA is TGTGCCAGTAGGGGGCTCGGGCGGACTGAGCAGTTCTTC. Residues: CASRGLGRTEQFF. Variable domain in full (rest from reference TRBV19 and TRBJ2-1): DGGITQSPKYLFRKEGQNVTLSCEQNLNHDAMYWYRQDPGQGLRLIYYSQIVNDFQKGDIAEGYSVSREKKESFPLTVTSAQKNPTAFYLCASRGLGRTEQFFGPGTRLTVL.

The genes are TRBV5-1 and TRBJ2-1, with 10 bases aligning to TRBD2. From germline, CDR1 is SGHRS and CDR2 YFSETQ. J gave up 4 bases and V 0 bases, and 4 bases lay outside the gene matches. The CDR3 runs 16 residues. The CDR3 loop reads CASSLVGTSVYNEQFF. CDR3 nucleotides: TGCGCCAGCAGCTTGGTAGGGACTAGCGTTTACAATGAGCAGTTCTTC. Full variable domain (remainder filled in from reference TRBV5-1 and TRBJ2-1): KAGVTQTPRYLIKTRGQQVTLSCSPISGHRSVSWYQQTPGQGLQFLFEYFSETQRNKGNFPGRFSGRQFSNSRSEMNVSTLELGDSALYLCASSLVGTSVYNEQFFGPGTRLTVL.

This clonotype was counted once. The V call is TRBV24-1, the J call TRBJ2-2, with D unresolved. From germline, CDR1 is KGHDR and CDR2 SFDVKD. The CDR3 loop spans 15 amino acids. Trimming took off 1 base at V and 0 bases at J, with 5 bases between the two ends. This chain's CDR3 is CATSDFPPNTGELFF. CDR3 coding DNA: TGTGCCACCAGTGATTTCCCTCCGAACACCGGGGAGCTGTTTTTT.

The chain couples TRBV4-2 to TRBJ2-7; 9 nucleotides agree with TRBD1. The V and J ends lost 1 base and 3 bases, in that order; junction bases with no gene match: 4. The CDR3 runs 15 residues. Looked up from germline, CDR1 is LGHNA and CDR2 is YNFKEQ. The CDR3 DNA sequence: TGTGCCAGCAGCCAAGTCGGACAGGGGAACTACGAGCAGTACTTC. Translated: CASSQVGQGNYEQYF.

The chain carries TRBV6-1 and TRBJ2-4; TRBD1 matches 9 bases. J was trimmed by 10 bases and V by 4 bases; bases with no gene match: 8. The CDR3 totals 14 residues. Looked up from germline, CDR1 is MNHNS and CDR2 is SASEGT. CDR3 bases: TGTGCCAGCAGTGCGGGACAGGGATTCCTAATTCAGTACTTC. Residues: CASSAGQGFLIQYF.

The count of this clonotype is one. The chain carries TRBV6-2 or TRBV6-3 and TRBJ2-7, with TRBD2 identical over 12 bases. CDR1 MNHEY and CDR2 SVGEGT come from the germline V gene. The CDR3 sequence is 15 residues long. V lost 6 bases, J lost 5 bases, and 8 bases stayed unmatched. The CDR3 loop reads CASSHRTSGNHEQYF. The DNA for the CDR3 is TGTGCCAGCAGCCATAGGACTAGCGGGAACCACGAGCAGTACTTC.

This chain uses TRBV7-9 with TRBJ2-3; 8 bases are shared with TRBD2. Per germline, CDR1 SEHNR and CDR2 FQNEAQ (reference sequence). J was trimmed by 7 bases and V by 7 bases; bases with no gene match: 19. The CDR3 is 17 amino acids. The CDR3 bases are TGTGCCAGCATTAAGACTAGAAGCGGGAGTAGCTTGAATACGCAGTATTTT. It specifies CASIKTRSGSSLNTQYF.

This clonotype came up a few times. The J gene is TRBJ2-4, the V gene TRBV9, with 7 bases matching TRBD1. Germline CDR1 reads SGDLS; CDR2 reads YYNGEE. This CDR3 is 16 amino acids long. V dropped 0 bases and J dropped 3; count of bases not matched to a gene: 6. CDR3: CASSVGEGADKNIQYF. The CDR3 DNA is TGTGCCAGCAGCGTAGGTGAGGGGGCGGACAAAAACATTCAGTACTTC. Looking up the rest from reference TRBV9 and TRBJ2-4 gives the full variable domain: DSGVTQTPKHLITATGQRVTLRCSPRSGDLSVYWYQQSLDQGLQFLIQYYNGEERAKGNILERFSAQQFPDLHSELNLSSLELGDSALYFCASSVGEGADKNIQYFGAGTRLSVL.

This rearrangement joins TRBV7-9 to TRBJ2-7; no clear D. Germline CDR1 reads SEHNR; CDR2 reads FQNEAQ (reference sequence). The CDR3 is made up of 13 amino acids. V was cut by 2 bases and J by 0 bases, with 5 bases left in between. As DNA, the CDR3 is TGTGCCAGCAGCTTACGAGACTCCTACGAGCAGTACTTC. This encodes CASSLRDSYEQYF.

DNA for the CDR3: TGTGCCAGCAGCTTACTGGCAGGGGATATGGGGGAGCAGTTCTTC. Translated: CASSLLAGDMGEQFF. The V call is TRBV11-2, the J call TRBJ2-1, with D possibly matching TRBD1 (6 bases). The CDR3 runs 15 residues. V lost 2 bases and J lost 10, with 18 bases in between. Per germline, CDR1 SGHAT and CDR2 FQNNGV.

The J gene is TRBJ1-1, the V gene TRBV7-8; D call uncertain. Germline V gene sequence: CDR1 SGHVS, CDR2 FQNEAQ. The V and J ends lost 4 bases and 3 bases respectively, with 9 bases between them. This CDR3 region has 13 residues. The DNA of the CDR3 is TGTGCCAGCAGCTACAGCGGGGACACTGAAGCTTTCTTT. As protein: CASSYSGDTEAFF.

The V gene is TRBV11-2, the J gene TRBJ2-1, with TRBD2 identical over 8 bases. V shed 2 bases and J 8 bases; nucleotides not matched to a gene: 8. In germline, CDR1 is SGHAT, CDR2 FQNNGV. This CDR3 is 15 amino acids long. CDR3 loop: CASSLWDLAGDEQFF. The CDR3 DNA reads TGTGCCAGCAGCTTATGGGACCTAGCGGGCGATGAGCAGTTCTTC.

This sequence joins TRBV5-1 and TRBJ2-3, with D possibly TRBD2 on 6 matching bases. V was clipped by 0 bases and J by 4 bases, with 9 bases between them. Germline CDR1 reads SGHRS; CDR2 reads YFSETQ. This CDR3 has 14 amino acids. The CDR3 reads CASSLGLAADTQYF. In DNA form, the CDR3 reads TGCGCCAGCAGCTTGGGGTTAGCGGCAGATACGCAGTATTTT.

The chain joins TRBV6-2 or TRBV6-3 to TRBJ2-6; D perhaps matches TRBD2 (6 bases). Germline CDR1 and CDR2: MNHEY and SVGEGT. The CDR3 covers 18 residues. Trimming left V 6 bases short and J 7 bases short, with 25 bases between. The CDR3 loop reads CASRRTNLPSLQANVLTF. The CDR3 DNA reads TGTGCCAGCAGAAGGACTAACCTCCCTTCTCTGCAAGCCAACGTCCTGACTTTC.

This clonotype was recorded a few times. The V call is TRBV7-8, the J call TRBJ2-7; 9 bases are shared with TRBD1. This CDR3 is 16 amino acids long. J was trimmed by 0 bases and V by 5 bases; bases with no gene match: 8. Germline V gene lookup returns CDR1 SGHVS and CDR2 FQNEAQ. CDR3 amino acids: CASSAPTGQGSYEQYF. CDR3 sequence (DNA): TGTGCCAGCAGCGCCCCAACGGGACAGGGCTCCTACGAGCAGTACTTC.

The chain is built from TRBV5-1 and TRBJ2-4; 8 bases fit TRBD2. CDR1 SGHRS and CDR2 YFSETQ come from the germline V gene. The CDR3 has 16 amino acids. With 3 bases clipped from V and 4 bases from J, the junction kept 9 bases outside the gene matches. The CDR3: CASSSGTSGGKNIQYF. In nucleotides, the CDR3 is TGCGCCAGCAGCTCCGGGACTAGTGGGGGAAAAAACATTCAGTACTTC.